Listed below are T cell receptor beta chains from one sample, sequenced in a study of Graves' ophthalmopathy and Graves' hyperthyroidism. A single record per CDR3 protein comes from TCRdb applying MiXCR to the multiplex PCR reads. The table lists some 1.1 million distinct CDR3 sequences, about 38% of them singletons, with 11% in the top ten. The specimen sequenced was peripheral blood or thyroid tissue (not recorded which). The receptors stem from an adult man with Graves' hyperthyroidism. CDR3s include the opening cysteine and the closing phenylalanine or tryptophan. Clone sizes are given selectively: once, few, many, or a class where the clone is expanded.

V	size	J	CDR3
TRBV12-3/TRBV12-4	NA	TRBJ2-2	CASSFTTSIGELFF
TRBV7-2	many	TRBJ2-2	CASSLSRAGELFF
TRBV7-2	few	TRBJ2-5	CASSLQGGSETQYF
TRBV20-1	many	TRBJ2-7	CSTRGTVSSYEQYF
TRBV15	NA	TRBJ2-7	CATSIYPRGDREGQYF
TRBV28	NA	TRBJ2-7	CASSLRQTVSYEQYF
TRBV10-3	many	TRBJ1-3	CAITSSWFLYF
TRBV9	NA	TRBJ2-7	CASSSRDRGGYEQYF
TRBV7-9	many	TRBJ2-7	CASSLDRGTHAYEQYF
TRBV14	NA	NA	CATSQLQETQFF
TRBV10-3	NA	TRBJ2-5	CAIRGDEETQYF
TRBV7-3	NA	TRBJ2-5	CASSGGRVETQYF
TRBV2	many	TRBJ1-1	CASSEVQGTSTEAFF
TRBV4-1	NA	TRBJ1-3	CASSPTTGSVNTIYF
TRBV24-1	many	TRBJ2-2	CATSERPGDGELFF
TRBV12-3/TRBV12-4	NA	TRBJ2-5	CASSYYRQGGGETQYF
TRBV19	NA	TRBJ2-7	CASSPGQKSEQYF
TRBV11-2	many	TRBJ2-7	CASSDGTYEQYF
TRBV10-3	many	TRBJ1-5	CAISRGNSNQPQHF
TRBV29-1	many	TRBJ1-2	CSVEARVNYGYTF
TRBV29-1	NA	TRBJ1-1	CSTVGKGNTEAFF
TRBV20-1	many	TRBJ1-6	CSARGPLGNGNSPLHF
TRBV7-8	NA	TRBJ1-4	CASRSGTAATNEKLFF
TRBV19	many	TRBJ1-1	CASSTGVGPLNTEAFF
TRBV29-1	NA	TRBJ1-1	CSLSQNTMNTEAFF
TRBV10-3	NA	TRBJ1-4	CASSRGPGTRNEKLFF
TRBV29-1	NA	TRBJ2-3	CSVEELVSATQYF
TRBV5-1	many	TRBJ1-2	CASSLSGSYTF
TRBV4-1	many	TRBJ1-6	CASSQGNSPLHF
TRBV5-4	NA	TRBJ2-3	CASSLVIQGETDTQYF
TRBV6-6	NA	TRBJ1-4	CASMGNGEKLFF
TRBV5-4	many	TRBJ2-7	CASSSAFNHEQYF
TRBV2	NA	TRBJ2-2	CASSVSSANTGELFF
TRBV6-2/TRBV6-3	NA	TRBJ1-2	CASSPLNGYTF
TRBV19	many	TRBJ1-5	CASSGGTNSNQPQHF
TRBV24-1	NA	TRBJ1-2	CATSDEAGGSYGYTF
TRBV11-2	NA	TRBJ1-2	CASRTGPGYTF
TRBV5-6	NA	TRBJ2-7	CASSLVDGFSYEQYF
TRBV13	NA	TRBJ2-7	CASSLGGGTEQYF
TRBV7-9	NA	TRBJ2-5	CASSLSGTGVTQYF
TRBV10-2	NA	TRBJ2-5	CAPQETQYF
TRBV7-2	NA	TRBJ2-2	CASSLILSLQGSGELFF
TRBV29-1	NA	NA	CSVEVVAGGTINEQFF
TRBV10-3	few	TRBJ1-1	CAIRQQAFMNTEAFF
TRBV4-3	NA	TRBJ1-1	CASSQGKGNTEAFF
TRBV4-1	NA	TRBJ1-5	CASSPELTGMEPQHF
TRBV5-1	NA	TRBJ2-7	CASSEGGGTVRFDEQYF
TRBV11-2	NA	TRBJ1-1	CASSPQLTNTEAFF
TRBV2	NA	TRBJ1-1	CASSEIAILTEAFF
TRBV7-9	NA	TRBJ1-1	CASSLNPSEAFF
TRBV5-1	many	TRBJ1-1	CASSLRTLRGDTEAFF
TRBV6-2/TRBV6-3	few	TRBJ2-7	CASSRDGPYYEQYF
TRBV10-3	NA	TRBJ1-2	CAISLRDGYTF
TRBV19	many	TRBJ2-7	CASSGLPYEQYF
TRBV4-3	NA	TRBJ2-2	CASSQDLRGFTGELFF